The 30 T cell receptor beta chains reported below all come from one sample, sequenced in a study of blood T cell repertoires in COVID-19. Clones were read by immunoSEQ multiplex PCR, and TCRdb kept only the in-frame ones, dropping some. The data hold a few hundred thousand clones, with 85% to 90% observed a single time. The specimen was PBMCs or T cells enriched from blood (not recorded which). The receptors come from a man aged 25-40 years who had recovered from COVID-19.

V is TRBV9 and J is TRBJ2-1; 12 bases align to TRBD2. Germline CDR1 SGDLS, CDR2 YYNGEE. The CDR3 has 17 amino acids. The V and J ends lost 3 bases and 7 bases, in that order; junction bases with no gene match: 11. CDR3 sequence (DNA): TGTGCCAGCAGCGCAAGACTAGCGGGAGAAGTTAGGAATGAGCAGTTCTTC. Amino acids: CASSARLAGEVRNEQFF.

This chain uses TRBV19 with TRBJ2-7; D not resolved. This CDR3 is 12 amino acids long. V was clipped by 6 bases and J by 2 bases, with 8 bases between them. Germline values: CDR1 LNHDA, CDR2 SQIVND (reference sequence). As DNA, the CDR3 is TGTGCCAGTAGAGACGGAGCCTACGAGCAGTACTTC. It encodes CASRDGAYEQYF.

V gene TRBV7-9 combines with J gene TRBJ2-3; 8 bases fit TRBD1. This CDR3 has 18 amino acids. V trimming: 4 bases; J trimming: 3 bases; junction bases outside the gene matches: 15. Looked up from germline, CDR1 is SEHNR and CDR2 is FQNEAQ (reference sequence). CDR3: CASSSILAGTGRTDTQYF. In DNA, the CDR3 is TGTGCCAGCAGCTCGATATTAGCCGGGACAGGTCGGACAGATACGCAGTATTTT.

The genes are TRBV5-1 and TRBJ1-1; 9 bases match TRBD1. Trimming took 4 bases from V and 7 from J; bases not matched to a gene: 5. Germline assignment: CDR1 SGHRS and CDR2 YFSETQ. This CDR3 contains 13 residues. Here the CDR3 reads CASSTTGGGEAFF. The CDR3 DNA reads TGCGCCAGCAGCACTACAGGGGGCGGTGAAGCTTTCTTT.

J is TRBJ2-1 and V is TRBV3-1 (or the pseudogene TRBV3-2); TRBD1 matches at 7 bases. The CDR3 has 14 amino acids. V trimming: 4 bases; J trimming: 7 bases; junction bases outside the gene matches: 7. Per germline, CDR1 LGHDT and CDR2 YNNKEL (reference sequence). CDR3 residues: CASSPTGNTNEQFF. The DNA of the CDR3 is TGTGCCAGCAGCCCGACAGGGAACACGAATGAGCAGTTCTTC.

The CDR3 loop is CASSPEDRVSQETQYF. The CDR3 bases are TGTGCCAGCTCACCCGAGGACAGGGTTTCCCAAGAGACCCAGTACTTC. The gene calls are TRBV18 and TRBJ2-5, with 8 positions matching TRBD1. This CDR3 is built from 16 residues. The germline V gene has CDR1 KGHSH and CDR2 LQKENI. After removal of 3 bases from V and 1 base from J, the junction contained 7 bases not matched to a gene.

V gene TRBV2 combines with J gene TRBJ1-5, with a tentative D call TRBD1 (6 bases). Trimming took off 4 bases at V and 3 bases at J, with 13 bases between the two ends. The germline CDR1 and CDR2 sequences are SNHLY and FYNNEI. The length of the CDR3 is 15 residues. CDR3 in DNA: TGTGCCAGCAGTGTCTATAGGACAGCCAATCAGCCCCAGCATTTT. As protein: CASSVYRTANQPQHF.

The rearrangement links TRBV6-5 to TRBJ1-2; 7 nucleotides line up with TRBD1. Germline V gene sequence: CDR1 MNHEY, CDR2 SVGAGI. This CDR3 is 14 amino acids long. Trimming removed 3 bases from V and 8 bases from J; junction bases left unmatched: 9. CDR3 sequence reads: CASSYSNRGQGYTF. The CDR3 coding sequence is TGTGCCAGCAGTTATTCAAACAGGGGTCAGGGCTACACCTTC.

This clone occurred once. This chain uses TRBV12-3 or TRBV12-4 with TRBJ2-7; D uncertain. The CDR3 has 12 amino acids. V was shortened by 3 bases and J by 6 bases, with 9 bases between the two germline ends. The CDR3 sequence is CASSFEVGEQYF. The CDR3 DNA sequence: TGTGCCAGCAGTTTTGAGGTTGGCGAGCAGTACTTC.

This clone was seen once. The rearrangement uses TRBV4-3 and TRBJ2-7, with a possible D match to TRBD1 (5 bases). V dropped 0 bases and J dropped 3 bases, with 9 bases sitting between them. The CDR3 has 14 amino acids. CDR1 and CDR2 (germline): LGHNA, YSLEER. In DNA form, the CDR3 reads TGCGCCAGCAGCCAAGACGTAGGGGTCTACGAGCAGTACTTC. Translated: CASSQDVGVYEQYF.

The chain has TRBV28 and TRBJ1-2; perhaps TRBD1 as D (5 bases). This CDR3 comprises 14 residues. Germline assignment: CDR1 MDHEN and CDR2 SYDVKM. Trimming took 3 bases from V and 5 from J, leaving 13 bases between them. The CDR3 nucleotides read TGTGCCAGCAGTTTCGTTCAGGGCGATTATGGCTACACCTTC. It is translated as CASSFVQGDYGYTF.

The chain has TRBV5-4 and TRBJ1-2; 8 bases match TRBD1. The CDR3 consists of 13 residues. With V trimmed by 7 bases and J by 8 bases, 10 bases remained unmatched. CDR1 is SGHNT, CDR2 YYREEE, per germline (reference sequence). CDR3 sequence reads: CASLPDRVGGYTF. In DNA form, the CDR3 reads TGTGCCAGCCTCCCGGACAGGGTTGGCGGCTACACCTTC.

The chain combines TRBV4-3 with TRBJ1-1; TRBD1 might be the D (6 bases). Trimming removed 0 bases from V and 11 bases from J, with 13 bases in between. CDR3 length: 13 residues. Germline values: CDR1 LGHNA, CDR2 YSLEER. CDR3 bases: TGCGCCAGCAGCCAAGATTCGAACAGGGAGGCTTTCTTT. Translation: CASSQDSNREAFF.

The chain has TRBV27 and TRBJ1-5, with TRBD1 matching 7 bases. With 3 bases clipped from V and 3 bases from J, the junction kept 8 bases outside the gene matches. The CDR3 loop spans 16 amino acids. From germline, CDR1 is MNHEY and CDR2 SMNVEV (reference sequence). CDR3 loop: CASSFRQGITNQPQHF. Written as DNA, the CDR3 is TGTGCCAGCAGTTTCCGACAGGGTATTACCAATCAGCCCCAGCATTTT.

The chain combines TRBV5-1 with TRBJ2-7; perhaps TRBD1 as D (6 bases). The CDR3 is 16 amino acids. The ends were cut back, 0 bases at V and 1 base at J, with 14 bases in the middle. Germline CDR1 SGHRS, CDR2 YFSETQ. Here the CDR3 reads CASSLGRDIKSYEQYF. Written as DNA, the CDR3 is TGCGCCAGCAGCTTGGGCCGGGACATTAAATCCTACGAGCAGTACTTC.

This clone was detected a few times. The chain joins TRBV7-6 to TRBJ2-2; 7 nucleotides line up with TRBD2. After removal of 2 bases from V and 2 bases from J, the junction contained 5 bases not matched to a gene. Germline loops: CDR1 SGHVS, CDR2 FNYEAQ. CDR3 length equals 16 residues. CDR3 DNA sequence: TGTGCCAGCAGCTTAAAAGGGACTACAAACACCGGGGAGCTGTTTTTT. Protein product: CASSLKGTTNTGELFF.

CDR3 in amino acids: CASSTTANTGELFF. The CDR3 region has the DNA TGTGCCAGCAGTACGACAGCTAACACCGGGGAGCTGTTTTTT. This rearrangement joins TRBV2 to TRBJ2-2; the D gene is possibly TRBD1 (5 bases). Germline loops: CDR1 SNHLY, CDR2 FYNNEI. The CDR3 has 14 residues. Trimming took 5 bases from V and 2 from J, leaving 9 bases between them.

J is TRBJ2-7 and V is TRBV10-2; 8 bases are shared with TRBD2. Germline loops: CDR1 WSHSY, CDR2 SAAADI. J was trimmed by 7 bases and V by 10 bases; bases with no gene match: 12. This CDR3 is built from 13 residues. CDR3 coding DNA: TGCGCCAATCAAAAGCGGGGGAGTAGGGAGCAGTACTTC. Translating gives CANQKRGSREQYF.

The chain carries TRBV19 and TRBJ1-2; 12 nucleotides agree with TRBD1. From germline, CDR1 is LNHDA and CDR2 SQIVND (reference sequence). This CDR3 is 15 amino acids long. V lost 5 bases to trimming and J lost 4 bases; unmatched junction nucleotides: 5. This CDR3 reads CASSARDRGPYGYTF. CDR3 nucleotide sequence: TGTGCCAGTAGTGCGAGGGACAGGGGGCCCTATGGCTACACCTTC.

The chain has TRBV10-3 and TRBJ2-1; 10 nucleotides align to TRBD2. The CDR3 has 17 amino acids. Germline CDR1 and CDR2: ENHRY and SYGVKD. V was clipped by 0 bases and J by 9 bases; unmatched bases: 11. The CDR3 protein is CAISESVGAGGHTEQFF. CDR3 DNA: TGTGCCATCAGTGAGTCTGTGGGAGCGGGAGGGCATACTGAGCAGTTCTTC.

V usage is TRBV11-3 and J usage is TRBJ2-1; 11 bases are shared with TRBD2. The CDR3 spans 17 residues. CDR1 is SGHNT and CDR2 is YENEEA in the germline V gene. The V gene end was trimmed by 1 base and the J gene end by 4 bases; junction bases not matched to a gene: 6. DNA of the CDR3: TGTGCCAGCAGCTTAGGGACTAGCGGGTTGGGGTACAATGAGCAGTTCTTC. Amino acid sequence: CASSLGTSGLGYNEQFF. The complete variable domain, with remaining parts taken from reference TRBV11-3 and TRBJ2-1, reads EAGVVQSPRYKIIEKKQPVAFWCNPISGHNTLYWYLQNLGQGPELLIRYENEEAVDDSQLPKDRFSAERLKGVDSTLKIQPAELGDSAVYLCASSLGTSGLGYNEQFFGPGTRLTVL.

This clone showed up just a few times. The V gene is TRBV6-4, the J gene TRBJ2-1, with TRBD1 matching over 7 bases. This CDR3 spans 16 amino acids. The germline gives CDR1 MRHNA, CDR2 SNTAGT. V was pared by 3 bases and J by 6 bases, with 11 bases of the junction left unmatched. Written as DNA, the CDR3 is TGTGCCAGCAGTGAATTAGGGACGAGGGGGCGCAATGAGCAGTTCTTC. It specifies CASSELGTRGRNEQFF.

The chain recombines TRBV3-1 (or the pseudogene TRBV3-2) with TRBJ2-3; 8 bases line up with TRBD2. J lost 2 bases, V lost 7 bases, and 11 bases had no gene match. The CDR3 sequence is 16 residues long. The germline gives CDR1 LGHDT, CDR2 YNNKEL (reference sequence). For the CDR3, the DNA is TGTGCCAGCACCCACTTCGGAGCGGGGGCCACAGATACGCAGTATTTT. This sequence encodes CASTHFGAGATDTQYF.

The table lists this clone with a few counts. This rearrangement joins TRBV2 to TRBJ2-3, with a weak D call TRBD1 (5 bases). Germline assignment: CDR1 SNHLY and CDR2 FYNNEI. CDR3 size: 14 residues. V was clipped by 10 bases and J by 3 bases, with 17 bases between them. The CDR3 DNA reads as TGTGCCACGACATTCTTTGGGGCTACAGATACGCAGTATTTT. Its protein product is CATTFFGATDTQYF.

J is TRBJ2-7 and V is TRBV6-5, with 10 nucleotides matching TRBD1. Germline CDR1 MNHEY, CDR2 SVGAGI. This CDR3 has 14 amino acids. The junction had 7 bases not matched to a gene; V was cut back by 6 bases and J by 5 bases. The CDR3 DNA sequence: TGTGCCAGCAGCAGACAGGGGGCTAACCACGAGCAGTACTTC. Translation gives CASSRQGANHEQYF.

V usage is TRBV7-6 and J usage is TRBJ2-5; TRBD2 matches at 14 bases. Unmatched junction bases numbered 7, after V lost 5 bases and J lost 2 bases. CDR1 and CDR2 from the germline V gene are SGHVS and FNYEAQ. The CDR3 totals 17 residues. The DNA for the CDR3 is TGTGCCAGCAGCCCAGGACTAGCGGGGGGCCTACAAGAGACCCAGTACTTC. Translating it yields CASSPGLAGGLQETQYF.

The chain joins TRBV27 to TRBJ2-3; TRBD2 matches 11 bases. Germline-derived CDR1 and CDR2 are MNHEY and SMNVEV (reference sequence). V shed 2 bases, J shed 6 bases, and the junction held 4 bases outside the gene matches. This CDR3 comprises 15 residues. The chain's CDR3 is CASSLMTSGMDTQYF. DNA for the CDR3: TGTGCCAGCAGTTTAATGACTAGCGGGATGGATACGCAGTATTTT.

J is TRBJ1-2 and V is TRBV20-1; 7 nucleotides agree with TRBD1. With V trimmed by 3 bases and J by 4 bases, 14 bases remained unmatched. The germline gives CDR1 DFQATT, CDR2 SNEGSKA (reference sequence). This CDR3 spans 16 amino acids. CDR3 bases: TGCAGTGCTAGTGGCGGGACAGCCACCGGCCGCTATGGCTACACCTTC. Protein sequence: CSASGGTATGRYGYTF.

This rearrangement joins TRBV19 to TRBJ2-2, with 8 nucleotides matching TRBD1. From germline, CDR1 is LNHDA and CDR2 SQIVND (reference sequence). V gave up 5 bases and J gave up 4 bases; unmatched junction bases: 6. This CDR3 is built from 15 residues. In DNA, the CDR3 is TGTGCCAGTAGTCGCCAGGGGGCGTTCACCGGGGAGCTGTTTTTT. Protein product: CASSRQGAFTGELFF.

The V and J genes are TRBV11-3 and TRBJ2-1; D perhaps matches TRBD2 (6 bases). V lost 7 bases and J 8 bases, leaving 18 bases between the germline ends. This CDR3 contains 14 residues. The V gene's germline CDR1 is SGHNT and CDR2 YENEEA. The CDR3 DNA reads TGTGCCAGCACCCTTAGCGGACCCCAGGATGAGCAGTTCTTC. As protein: CASTLSGPQDEQFF. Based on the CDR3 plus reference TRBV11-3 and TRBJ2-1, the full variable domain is EAGVVQSPRYKIIEKKQPVAFWCNPISGHNTLYWYLQNLGQGPELLIRYENEEAVDDSQLPKDRFSAERLKGVDSTLKIQPAELGDSAVYLCASTLSGPQDEQFFGPGTRLTVL.